This TCR beta chain was identified during a study of blood T cell repertoires in COVID-19. Study at large: In each case, the material was cDNA or gDNA derived from T cells, B-cell-depleted T cells, or PBMCs.

This clone was counted once. In the original workflow: Estimated nucleated cell counts came from reference gene primer amplification. Sequencing used immunoSEQ multiplex PCR; TCRdb keeps in-frame clones, though not all of them. V and J calls plus clone size are reproduced from that table; the DNA served to infer D and trimming. The sample gives some 200,000 clones, 84% of which show up once; less than 8.5% is in the top ten. This CDR3 region has 13 residues. V lost 4 bases, J lost 6 bases, and 4 bases stayed unmatched. Germline CDR1 reads MNHEY; CDR2 reads SVGAGI. Participants spanned ages about 18 to 90 years and resided in 20 to 30 US areas. Cohorts were based on clinical histories the participants reported.

This receptor was identified in a man aged 40-50 years who had recovered from COVID-19. The sample consisted of PBMCs or T cells enriched from blood (not recorded which). The V call is TRBV6-5, the J call TRBJ1-2; 8 nucleotides align to TRBD1. In DNA form, the CDR3 reads TGTGCCAGCAGTTCCGGACAGGGTCATGGCTACACCTTC. This translates into CASSSGQGHGYTF.